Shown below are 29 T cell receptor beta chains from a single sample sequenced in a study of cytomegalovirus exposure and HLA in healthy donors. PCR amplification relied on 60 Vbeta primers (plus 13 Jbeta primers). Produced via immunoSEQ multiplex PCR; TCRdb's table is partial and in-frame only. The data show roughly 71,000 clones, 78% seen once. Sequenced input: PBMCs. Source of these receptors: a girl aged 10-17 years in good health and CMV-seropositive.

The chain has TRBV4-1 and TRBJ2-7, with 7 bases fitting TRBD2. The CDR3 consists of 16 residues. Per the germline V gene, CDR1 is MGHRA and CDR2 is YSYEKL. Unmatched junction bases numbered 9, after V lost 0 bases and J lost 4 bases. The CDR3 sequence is CASSQDPAGVGYEQYF. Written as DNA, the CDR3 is TGCGCCAGCAGCCAAGATCCCGCGGGAGTGGGTTACGAGCAGTACTTC.

CDR3 protein: CASSLLRSGAGSPLHF. The CDR3 nucleotides are TGTGCCAGCAGCTTGTTGAGGAGCGGCGCGGGTTCACCCCTCCACTTT. The J gene is TRBJ1-6, the V gene TRBV5-4; D remains ambiguous. V was shortened by 1 base and J by 9 bases, with 17 bases between the two germline ends. The V gene's germline CDR1 is SGHNT and CDR2 YYREEE (reference sequence). This CDR3 is built from 16 residues.

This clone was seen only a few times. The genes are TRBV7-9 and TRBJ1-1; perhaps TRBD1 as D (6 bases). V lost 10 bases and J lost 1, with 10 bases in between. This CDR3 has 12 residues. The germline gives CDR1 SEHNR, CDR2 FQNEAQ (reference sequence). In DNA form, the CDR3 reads TGTGCCACCAGAGGGGGGAACACTGAAGCTTTCTTT. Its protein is CATRGGNTEAFF.

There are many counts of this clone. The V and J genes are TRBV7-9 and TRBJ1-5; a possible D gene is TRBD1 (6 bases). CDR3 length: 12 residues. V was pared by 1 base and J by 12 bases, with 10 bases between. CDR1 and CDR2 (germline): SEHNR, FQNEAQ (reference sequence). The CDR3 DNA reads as TGTGCCAGCAGCTTAGGTACAGGGCGCCAGCATTTT. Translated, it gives CASSLGTGRQHF.

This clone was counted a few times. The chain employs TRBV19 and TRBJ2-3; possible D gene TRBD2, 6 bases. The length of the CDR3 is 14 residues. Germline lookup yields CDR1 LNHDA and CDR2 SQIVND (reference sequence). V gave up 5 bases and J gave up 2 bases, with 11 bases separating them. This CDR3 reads CASSDLANTDTQYF. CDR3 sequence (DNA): TGTGCCAGTAGTGATCTAGCGAACACAGATACGCAGTATTTT.

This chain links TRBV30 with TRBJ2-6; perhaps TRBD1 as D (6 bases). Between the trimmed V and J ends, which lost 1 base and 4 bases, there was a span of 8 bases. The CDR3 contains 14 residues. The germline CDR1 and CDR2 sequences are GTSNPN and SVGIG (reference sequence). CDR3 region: CAWSGGTGANVLTF. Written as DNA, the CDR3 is TGTGCCTGGAGTGGGGGGACAGGGGCCAACGTCCTGACTTTC.

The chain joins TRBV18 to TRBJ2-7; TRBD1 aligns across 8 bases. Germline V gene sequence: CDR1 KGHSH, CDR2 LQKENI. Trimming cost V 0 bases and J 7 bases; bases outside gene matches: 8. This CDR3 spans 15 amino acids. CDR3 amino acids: CASSPPNRRGLEQYF. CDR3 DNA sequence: TGTGCCAGCTCACCACCGAATCGCAGGGGGCTTGAGCAGTACTTC.

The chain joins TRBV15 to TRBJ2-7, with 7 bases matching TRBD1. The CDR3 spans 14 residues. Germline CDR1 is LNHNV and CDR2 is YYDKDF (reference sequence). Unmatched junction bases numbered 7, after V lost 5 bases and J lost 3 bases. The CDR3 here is CATSLPGQFYEQYF. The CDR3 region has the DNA TGTGCCACCAGCCTCCCGGGACAGTTCTACGAGCAGTACTTC.

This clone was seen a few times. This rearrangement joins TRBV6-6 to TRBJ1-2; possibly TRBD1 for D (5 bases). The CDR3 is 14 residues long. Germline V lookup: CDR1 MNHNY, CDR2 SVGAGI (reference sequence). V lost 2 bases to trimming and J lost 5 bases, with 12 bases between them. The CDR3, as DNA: TGTGCCAGCAGTTACGCCGACAGCCGATATGGCTACACCTTC. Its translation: CASSYADSRYGYTF.

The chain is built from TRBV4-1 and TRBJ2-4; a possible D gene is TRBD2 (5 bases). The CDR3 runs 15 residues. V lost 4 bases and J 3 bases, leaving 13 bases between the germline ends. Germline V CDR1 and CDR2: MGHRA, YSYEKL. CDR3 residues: CASSLLLGDKNIQYF. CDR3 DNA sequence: TGCGCCAGCAGCCTGTTACTGGGAGACAAAAACATTCAGTACTTC.

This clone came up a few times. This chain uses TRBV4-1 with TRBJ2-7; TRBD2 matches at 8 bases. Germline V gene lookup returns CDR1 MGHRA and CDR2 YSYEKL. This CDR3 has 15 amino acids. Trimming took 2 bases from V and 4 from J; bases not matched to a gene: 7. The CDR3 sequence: CASSQMGLGPYEQYF. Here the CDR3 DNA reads TGCGCCAGCAGCCAAATGGGACTAGGACCATACGAGCAGTACTTC.

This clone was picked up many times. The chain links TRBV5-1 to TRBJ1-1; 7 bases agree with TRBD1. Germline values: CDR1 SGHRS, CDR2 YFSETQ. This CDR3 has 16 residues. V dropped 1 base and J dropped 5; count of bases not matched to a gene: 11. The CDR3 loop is CASSLNTGATQTEAFF. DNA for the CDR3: TGCGCCAGCAGCTTGAACACAGGGGCGACTCAGACTGAAGCTTTCTTT. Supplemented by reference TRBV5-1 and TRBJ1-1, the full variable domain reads KAGVTQTPRYLIKTRGQQVTLSCSPISGHRSVSWYQQTPGQGLQFLFEYFSETQRNKGNFPGRFSGRQFSNSRSEMNVSTLELGDSALYLCASSLNTGATQTEAFFGQGTRLTVV.

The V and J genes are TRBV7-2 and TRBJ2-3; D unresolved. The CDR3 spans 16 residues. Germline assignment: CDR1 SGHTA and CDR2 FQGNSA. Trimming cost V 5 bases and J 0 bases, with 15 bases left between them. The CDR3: CASSPRLLPSTDTQYF. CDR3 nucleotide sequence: TGTGCCAGCAGCCCTAGGTTACTGCCTAGCACAGATACGCAGTATTTT.

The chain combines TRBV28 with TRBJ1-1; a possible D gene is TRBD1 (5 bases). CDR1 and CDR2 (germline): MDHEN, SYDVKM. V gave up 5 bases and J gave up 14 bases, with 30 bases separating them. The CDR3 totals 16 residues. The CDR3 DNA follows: TGTGCCAGCAGTACCGTGGGAACAGGTGAGCGAGTCGGCCGGTTCTTT. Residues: CASSTVGTGERVGRFF.

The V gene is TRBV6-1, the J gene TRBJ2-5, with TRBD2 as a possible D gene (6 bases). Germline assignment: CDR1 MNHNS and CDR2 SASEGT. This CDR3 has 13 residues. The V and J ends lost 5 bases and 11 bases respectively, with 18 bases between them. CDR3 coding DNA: TGTGCCAGCAGTCCCCAGAAGGGAGGAGGACAGTACTTC. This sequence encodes CASSPQKGGGQYF.

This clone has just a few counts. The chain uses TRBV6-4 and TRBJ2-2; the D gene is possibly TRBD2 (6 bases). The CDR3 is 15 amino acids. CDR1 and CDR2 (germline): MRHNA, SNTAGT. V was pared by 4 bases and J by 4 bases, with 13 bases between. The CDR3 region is CASSAGSGGTGELFF. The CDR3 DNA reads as TGTGCCAGCAGTGCCGGGAGCGGAGGCACCGGGGAGCTGTTTTTT.

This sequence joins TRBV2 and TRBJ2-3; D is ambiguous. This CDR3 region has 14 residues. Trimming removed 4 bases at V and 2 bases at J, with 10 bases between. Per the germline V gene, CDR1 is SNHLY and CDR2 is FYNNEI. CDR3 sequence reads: CASSGGTNTDTQYF. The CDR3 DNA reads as TGTGCCAGCAGTGGTGGCACCAACACAGATACGCAGTATTTT.

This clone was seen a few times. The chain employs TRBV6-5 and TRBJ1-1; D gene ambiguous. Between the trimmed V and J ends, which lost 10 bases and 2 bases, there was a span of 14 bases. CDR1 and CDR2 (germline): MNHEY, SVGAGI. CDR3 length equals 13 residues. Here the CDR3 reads CATKPTVNTEAFF. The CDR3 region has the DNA TGTGCCACCAAGCCTACAGTCAACACTGAAGCTTTCTTT.

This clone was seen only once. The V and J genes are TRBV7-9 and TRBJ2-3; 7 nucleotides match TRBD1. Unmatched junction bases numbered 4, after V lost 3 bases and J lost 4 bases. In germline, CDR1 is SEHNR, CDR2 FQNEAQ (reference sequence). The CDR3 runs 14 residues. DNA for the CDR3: TGTGCCAGCAGCTTGCAGGGGGACGCAGATACGCAGTATTTT. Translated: CASSLQGDADTQYF.

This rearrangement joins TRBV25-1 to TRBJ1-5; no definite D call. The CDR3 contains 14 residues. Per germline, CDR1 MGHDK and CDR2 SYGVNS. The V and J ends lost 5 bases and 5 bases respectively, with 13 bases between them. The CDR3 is CASSPQHADQPQHF. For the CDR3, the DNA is TGTGCCAGCAGTCCCCAGCATGCGGATCAGCCCCAGCATTTT.

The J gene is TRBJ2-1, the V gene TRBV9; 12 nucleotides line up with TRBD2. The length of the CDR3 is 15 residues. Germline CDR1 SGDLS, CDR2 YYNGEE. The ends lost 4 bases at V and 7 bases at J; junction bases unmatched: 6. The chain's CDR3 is CASSFGLAGRNEQFF. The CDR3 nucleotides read TGTGCCAGCAGCTTCGGACTAGCGGGAAGAAATGAGCAGTTCTTC.

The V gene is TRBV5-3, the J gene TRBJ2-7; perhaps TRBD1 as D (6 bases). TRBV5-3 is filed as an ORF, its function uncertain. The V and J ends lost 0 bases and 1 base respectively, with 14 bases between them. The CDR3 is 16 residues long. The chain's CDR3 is CARSLVWVRGSYEQYF. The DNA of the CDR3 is TGTGCCAGAAGCTTGGTTTGGGTCAGGGGATCCTACGAGCAGTACTTC.

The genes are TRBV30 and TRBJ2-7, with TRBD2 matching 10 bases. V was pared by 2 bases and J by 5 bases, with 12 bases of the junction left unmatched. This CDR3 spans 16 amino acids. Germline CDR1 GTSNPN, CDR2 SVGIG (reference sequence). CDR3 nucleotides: TGTGCCTGGAGTCACCTGCCGGGACTAGCGTCCCACGAGCAGTACTTC. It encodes CAWSHLPGLASHEQYF. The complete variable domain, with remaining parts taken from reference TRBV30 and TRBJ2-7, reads SQTIHQWPATLVQPVGSPLSLECTVEGTSNPNLYWYRQAAGRGLQLLFYSVGIGQISSEVPQNLSASRPQDRQFILSSKKLLLSDSGFYLCAWSHLPGLASHEQYFGPGTRLTVT.

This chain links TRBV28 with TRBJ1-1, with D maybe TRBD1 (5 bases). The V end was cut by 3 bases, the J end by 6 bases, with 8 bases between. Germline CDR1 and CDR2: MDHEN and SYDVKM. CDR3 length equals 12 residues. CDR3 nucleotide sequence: TGTGCCAGCAGTTTGGGGGGAGCTGAAGCTTTCTTT. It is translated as CASSLGGAEAFF.

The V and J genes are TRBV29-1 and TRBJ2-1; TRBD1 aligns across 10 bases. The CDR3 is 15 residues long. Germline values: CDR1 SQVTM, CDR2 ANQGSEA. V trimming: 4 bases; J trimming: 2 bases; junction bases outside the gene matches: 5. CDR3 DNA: TGCAGCGTTGTCGGGGACAGGGGTACCTACAATGAGCAGTTCTTC. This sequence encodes CSVVGDRGTYNEQFF.

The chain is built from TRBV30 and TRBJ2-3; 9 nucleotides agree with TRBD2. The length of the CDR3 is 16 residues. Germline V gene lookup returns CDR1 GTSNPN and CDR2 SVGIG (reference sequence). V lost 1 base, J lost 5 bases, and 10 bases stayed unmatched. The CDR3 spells CAWSDLMLAGIDTQYF. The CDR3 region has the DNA TGTGCCTGGAGTGATTTGATGCTAGCGGGGATAGATACGCAGTATTTT.

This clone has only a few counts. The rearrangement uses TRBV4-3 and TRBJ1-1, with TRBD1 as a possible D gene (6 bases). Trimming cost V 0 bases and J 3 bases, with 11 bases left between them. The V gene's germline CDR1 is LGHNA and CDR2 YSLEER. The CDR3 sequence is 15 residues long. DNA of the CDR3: TGCGCCAGCAGCCAAGATCAGGCAGGGGACACTGAAGCTTTCTTT. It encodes CASSQDQAGDTEAFF.

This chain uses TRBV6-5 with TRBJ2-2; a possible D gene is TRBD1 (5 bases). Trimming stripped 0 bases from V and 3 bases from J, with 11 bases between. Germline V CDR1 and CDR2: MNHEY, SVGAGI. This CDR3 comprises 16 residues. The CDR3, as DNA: TGTGCCAGCAGTTACTCGCTAGGGGATCACACCGGGGAGCTGTTTTTT. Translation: CASSYSLGDHTGELFF.

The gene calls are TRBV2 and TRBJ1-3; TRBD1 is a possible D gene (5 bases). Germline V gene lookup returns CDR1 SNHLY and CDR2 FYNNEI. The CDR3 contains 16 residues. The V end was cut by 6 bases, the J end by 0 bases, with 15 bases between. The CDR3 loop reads CASRKQVLSSGNTIYF. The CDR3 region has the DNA TGTGCCAGCAGGAAACAGGTTTTGAGCTCTGGAAACACCATATATTTT. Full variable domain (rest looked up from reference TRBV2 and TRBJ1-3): EPEVTQTPSHQVTQMGQEVILRCVPISNHLYFYWYRQILGQKVEFLVSFYNNEISEKSEIFDDQFSVERPDGSNFTLKIRSTKLEDSAMYFCASRKQVLSSGNTIYFGEGSWLTVV.